This TCR beta chain derives from a study of blood T cell repertoires in COVID-19. Sequencing was performed with immunoSEQ multiplex PCR; in TCRdb, only in-frame clones are kept and a portion is missing. The data hold about 280,000 clones, with 85% observed a single time. Trimming removed 3 bases at V and 1 base at J, with 6 bases between. CDR3 length equals 13 residues. Germline V CDR1 and CDR2: SGHTA, FQGNSA. This clone occurred a few times. Everyone who took part was roughly 18 to 89 years old, and they came from fewer than 25 US areas. The receptor's source is a woman aged 50 to 60 who had recovered from COVID-19. The chain combines TRBV7-2 with TRBJ1-1; D might be TRBD1 (5 bases). Sequencing was carried out using PBMCs or T cells enriched from blood (not recorded which). CDR3 protein: CASSFRENTEAFF. The CDR3 region has the DNA TGTGCCAGCAGCTTCAGGGAGAACACTGAAGCTTTCTTT.